This TCR beta chain was documented in a study of healthy donors' naive CD4 and CD8 T cells. Each TCR library used approximately 500 ng of total RNA and a linear amplification protocol. One entry per CDR3 protein, called by TCRdb with MiXCR from the reads. Of roughly 200,000 distinct CDR3 sequences in the sample, over 60% are singletons; the top ten hold about 2.4%. Germline V gene sequence: CDR1 SGHVS, CDR2 FQNEAQ. V lost 5 bases and J lost 3, with 10 bases in between. The CDR3 loop spans 13 amino acids. This TCR came from a pool of human donors in good health; the sample pools cells from several healthy donors. The source material was naive CD4+ and CD8+ T cells sorted from blood, pooled from several donors. The chain employs TRBV7-8 and TRBJ2-5, with a weak D call TRBD2 (5 bases). The CDR3 nucleotides read TGTGCCAGCAGCCCGCGGGTCAAAGAGACCCAGTACTTC. Protein product: CASSPRVKETQYF. The full variable domain, with the rest looked up from reference TRBV7-8 and TRBJ2-5, is GAGVSQSPRYKVAKRGQDVALRCDPISGHVSLFWYQQALGQGPEFLTYFQNEAQLDKSGLPSDRFFAERPEGSVSTLKIQRTQQEDSAVYLCASSPRVKETQYFGPGTRLLVL.